One and the same sample provided the 32 T cell receptor beta chains below, sequenced in a study of cytomegalovirus exposure and HLA in healthy donors (dated by TCRdb to between 2016 and 2019). The library was built by means of the immunoSEQ multiplex PCR assay. For the multiplex PCR, a mixture combining 60 forward primers for TCR Vbeta segments and 13 reverse primers for TCR Jbeta segments was used. TCRdb carries this immuneACCESS record with in-frame sequences only. Its versions omit some clonotypes, under half of them owing to an unresolved V gene in the studies checked, with the rest unexplained. In this sample's table one finds under 200,000 clones. The ten largest clonotypes hold about 6% of the sample. Sequencing was done on a sample of PBMCs. Receptors originate from a man aged 25-45 years in good health and CMV-seronegative.

This chain uses TRBV19 with TRBJ1-5; 7 bases line up with TRBD1. The germline V gene encodes CDR1 LNHDA and CDR2 SQIVND (reference sequence). The CDR3 sequence is 15 residues long. V dropped 6 bases and J dropped 1; count of bases not matched to a gene: 6. The CDR3 sequence: CASRHTGASNQPQHF. Written as DNA, the CDR3 is TGTGCCAGTAGGCATACAGGGGCCAGCAATCAGCCCCAGCATTTT.

The rearrangement joins TRBV7-3 to TRBJ2-7, with a weak D call TRBD1 (6 bases). CDR3 length: 16 amino acids. V lost 1 base to trimming and J lost 3 bases, with 16 bases between them. Germline lookup yields CDR1 SGHTA and CDR2 FQGTGA. The CDR3 here is CASSLRGGRTDYEQYF. In nucleotides, the CDR3 is TGTGCCAGCAGCTTAAGAGGGGGACGGACTGACTACGAGCAGTACTTC. Drawing the rest from reference TRBV7-3 and TRBJ2-7, the complete variable domain is GAGVSQTPSNKVTEKGKYVELRCDPISGHTALYWYRQSLGQGPEFLIYFQGTGAADDSGLPNDRFFAVRPEGSVSTLKIQRTERGDSAVYLCASSLRGGRTDYEQYFGPGTRLTVT.

The rearrangement links TRBV5-1 to TRBJ2-1; 12 bases match TRBD2. This CDR3 spans 15 amino acids. J lost 7 bases, V lost 4 bases, and 6 bases had no gene match. Germline CDR1 and CDR2: SGHRS and YFSETQ. The CDR3 region has the DNA TGCGCCAGCAGCCCGAGACTAGCGGGAGTTAATGAGCAGTTCTTC. It specifies CASSPRLAGVNEQFF.

The chain combines TRBV15 with TRBJ1-3, with a possible D match to TRBD1 (5 bases). Germline CDR1 LNHNV, CDR2 YYDKDF (reference sequence). The CDR3 is made up of 15 amino acids. Trimming removed 6 bases from V and 2 bases from J, with 14 bases in between. The CDR3 bases are TGTGCCACCAGGCCGGGAGGGGCGACTGGAAACACCATATATTTT. Its protein is CATRPGGATGNTIYF.

This chain uses TRBV7-8 with TRBJ1-6; the match to TRBD1 covers 9 bases. Germline assignment: CDR1 SGHVS and CDR2 FQNEAQ. The CDR3 has 17 amino acids. V gave up 5 bases and J gave up 9 bases; unmatched junction bases: 14. CDR3 protein: CASSPHRGRDSSSPLHF. The CDR3 coding sequence is TGTGCCAGCAGCCCGCACAGGGGGCGCGATTCAAGTTCACCCCTCCACTTT.

This chain uses TRBV6-1 with TRBJ2-5, with D unresolved. This CDR3 contains 12 residues. Per germline, CDR1 MNHNS and CDR2 SASEGT. Trimming took 3 bases from V and 12 from J, leaving 14 bases between them. This CDR3 reads CASSDEVGVEYF. In DNA, the CDR3 is TGTGCCAGCAGTGATGAGGTGGGTGTGGAGTACTTC.

The chain carries TRBV6-5 and TRBJ2-7; 13 nucleotides match TRBD2. The J segment lost 3 bases and the V segment lost 6 bases, leaving 5 bases of the junction unmatched. Germline-derived CDR1 and CDR2 are MNHEY and SVGAGI. This CDR3 contains 15 residues. CDR3 region: CASSLLAGGGYEQYF. The CDR3 DNA sequence: TGTGCCAGCAGCTTACTAGCGGGGGGGGGCTACGAGCAGTACTTC.

V and J are TRBV30 and TRBJ2-7; the match to TRBD1 covers 7 bases. Per germline, CDR1 GTSNPN and CDR2 SVGIG (reference sequence). V lost 0 bases, J lost 6 bases, and 8 bases stayed unmatched. This CDR3 contains 14 residues. CDR3 residues: CAWSVYARGLEQYF. The CDR3 bases are TGTGCCTGGAGTGTATACGCTAGGGGGCTCGAGCAGTACTTC.

The chain is built from TRBV7-6 and TRBJ2-5, with no clear D. Germline V CDR1 and CDR2: SGHVS, FNYEAQ. This CDR3 spans 17 amino acids. V lost 5 bases, J lost 2 bases, and 21 bases lay in between. Here the CDR3 DNA reads TGTGCCAGCAGCCCTACTTACTGGTACGGTCAACAAGAGACCCAGTACTTC. Residues: CASSPTYWYGQQETQYF.

The CDR3 bases are TGTGCCAGCAGCCCCAGAGGACAGCTACAATACTACGAGCAGTACTTC. Translated: CASSPRGQLQYYEQYF. This chain connects TRBV11-3 to TRBJ2-7, with a weak D call TRBD1 (6 bases). Germline CDR1 is SGHNT and CDR2 is YENEEA. Trimming took 5 bases from V and 3 from J, leaving 20 bases between them. CDR3 length: 16 amino acids. Together with reference TRBV11-3 and TRBJ2-7, the CDR3 gives the full variable domain: EAGVVQSPRYKIIEKKQPVAFWCNPISGHNTLYWYLQNLGQGPELLIRYENEEAVDDSQLPKDRFSAERLKGVDSTLKIQPAELGDSAVYLCASSPRGQLQYYEQYFGPGTRLTVT.

This chain connects TRBV19 to TRBJ1-5, with 11 bases identical to TRBD1. The V gene's germline CDR1 is LNHDA and CDR2 SQIVND (reference sequence). V was clipped by 9 bases and J by 7 bases; unmatched bases: 5. This CDR3 is 13 amino acids long. CDR3 coding DNA: TGTGCCAGCAAGGACAGGGGGCTCCAGCCCCAGCATTTT. Protein product: CASKDRGLQPQHF. Filled out from reference TRBV19 and TRBJ1-5, the complete variable domain reads DGGITQSPKYLFRKEGQNVTLSCEQNLNHDAMYWYRQDPGQGLRLIYYSQIVNDFQKGDIAEGYSVSREKKESFPLTVTSAQKNPTAFYLCASKDRGLQPQHFGDGTRLSIL.

V and J are TRBV7-2 and TRBJ2-2; TRBD2 aligns across 11 bases. Germline lookup yields CDR1 SGHTA and CDR2 FQGNSA. The V and J ends lost 5 bases and 4 bases, in that order; junction bases with no gene match: 9. The CDR3 totals 17 residues. As DNA, the CDR3 is TGTGCCAGCAGCCCGCAACTAGCGGGAGTTGTCACCGGGGAGCTGTTTTTT. Its protein product is CASSPQLAGVVTGELFF.

This chain connects TRBV4-1 to TRBJ2-7; tentatively, D is TRBD2 (6 bases). V was pared by 0 bases and J by 9 bases, with 15 bases between. The length of the CDR3 is 14 residues. Germline V CDR1 and CDR2: MGHRA, YSYEKL. As DNA, the CDR3 is TGCGCCAGCAGCCAAGATAGGCGGGAAGAGGGGCAGTACTTC. Translated, it gives CASSQDRREEGQYF.

V and J are TRBV6-6 and TRBJ1-4; 8 bases fit TRBD1. Per the germline V gene, CDR1 is MNHNY and CDR2 is SVGAGI (reference sequence). V lost 7 bases to trimming and J lost 3 bases; unmatched junction nucleotides: 7. CDR3 size: 15 residues. CDR3 sequence (DNA): TGTGCCAGCAACAGGGTACAGGGGGCTAATGAAAAACTGTTTTTT. This codes for CASNRVQGANEKLFF.

This chain joins TRBV5-1 and TRBJ1-1; perhaps TRBD1 as D (6 bases). The germline gives CDR1 SGHRS, CDR2 YFSETQ. The CDR3 covers 13 residues. V was shortened by 2 bases and J by 7 bases, with 12 bases between the two germline ends. The CDR3 loop reads CASSLQGEIEAFF. DNA for the CDR3: TGCGCCAGCAGCTTACAGGGTGAGATTGAAGCTTTCTTT. Looking up the rest from reference TRBV5-1 and TRBJ1-1 gives the full variable domain: KAGVTQTPRYLIKTRGQQVTLSCSPISGHRSVSWYQQTPGQGLQFLFEYFSETQRNKGNFPGRFSGRQFSNSRSEMNVSTLELGDSALYLCASSLQGEIEAFFGQGTRLTVV.

The V gene is TRBV19, the J gene TRBJ2-7, with D maybe TRBD1 (6 bases). With 3 bases removed from V and 5 bases from J, the gap between germline ends came to 8 bases. The CDR3 consists of 12 residues. Germline V gives CDR1 LNHDA, CDR2 SQIVND (reference sequence). The CDR3 nucleotides read TGTGCCAGTAGTATGGGGGCAGACGAGCAGTACTTC. It specifies CASSMGADEQYF.

CDR3 loop: CASSSGQGDSPLHF. The CDR3 bases are TGTGCCAGCAGCTCGGGACAGGGGGATTCACCCCTCCACTTT. The chain has TRBV7-9 and TRBJ1-6, with 11 bases aligning to TRBD1. This CDR3 has 14 residues. The germline V gene has CDR1 SEHNR and CDR2 FQNEAQ (reference sequence). V gave up 4 bases and J gave up 8 bases; unmatched junction bases: 1.

As concerns this clone: The junction and the germline gene differ at one end; a read error may be behind it. The chain's CDR3 is CASTQEAQGLSTEAFF. The CDR3 bases are TGCGCCAGCACCCAAGAAGCACAGGGGTTGAGCACTGAAGCTTTCTTT. The chain is built from TRBV4-1 and TRBJ1-1; 7 bases line up with TRBD1. Germline V CDR1 and CDR2: MGHRA, YSYEKL. The CDR3 has 16 amino acids.

CDR3 sequence: CAWSVGRPGLYEQYF. DNA for the CDR3: TGTGCCTGGAGTGTAGGGAGGCCAGGTCTCTACGAGCAGTACTTC. The rearrangement links TRBV30 to TRBJ2-5; TRBD2 might be the D (6 bases). The J call is uncertain, as TRBJ2-7 better fits the DNA end. The CDR3 runs 15 residues. The V gene's germline CDR1 is GTSNPN and CDR2 SVGIG (reference sequence).

The V call is TRBV9, the J call TRBJ1-5; tentatively, D is TRBD1 (5 bases). This CDR3 region has 14 residues. V dropped 3 bases and J dropped 7 bases, with 14 bases sitting between them. The germline V gene has CDR1 SGDLS and CDR2 YYNGEE. CDR3 DNA sequence: TGTGCCAGCAGCGAATGGCAGGGTGGACAGCCCCAGCATTTT. Its translation: CASSEWQGGQPQHF.

V is TRBV30 and J is TRBJ1-3, with a possible D match to TRBD1 (5 bases). The germline CDR1 and CDR2 sequences are GTSNPN and SVGIG (reference sequence). CDR3 length equals 13 residues. The CDR3 DNA follows: TGTGCTACTTCGGGGGTCCATGGAAACACCATATATTTT. Amino acids: CATSGVHGNTIYF.

The chain carries TRBV7-2 and TRBJ1-1; no clear D. The V and J ends lost 2 bases and 3 bases respectively, with 7 bases between them. CDR1 SGHTA and CDR2 FQGNSA come from the germline V gene. The CDR3 is 13 amino acids. DNA for the CDR3: TGTGCCAGCAGCTTATGGGAGGACACTGAAGCTTTCTTT. Its protein is CASSLWEDTEAFF.

The chain carries TRBV10-3 and TRBJ2-5; 12 nucleotides line up with TRBD1. CDR3 length: 19 residues. With 1 base clipped from V and 5 bases from J, the junction kept 14 bases outside the gene matches. CDR1 ENHRY and CDR2 SYGVKD come from the germline V gene. CDR3 in amino acids: CAISELAGQGASSRETQYF. CDR3 sequence (DNA): TGTGCCATCAGTGAGTTGGCGGGACAGGGGGCGAGTAGTAGGGAGACCCAGTACTTC.

The rearrangement uses TRBV9 and TRBJ2-5; 8 bases align to TRBD2. The CDR3 contains 15 residues. J was trimmed by 5 bases and V by 4 bases; bases with no gene match: 10. CDR1 and CDR2 from the germline V gene are SGDLS and YYNGEE. In DNA, the CDR3 is TGTGCCAGCAGCCCGTTCAACTCGGGGGGGGAGACCCAGTACTTC. The encoded protein is CASSPFNSGGETQYF. Filled out from reference TRBV9 and TRBJ2-5, the complete variable domain reads DSGVTQTPKHLITATGQRVTLRCSPRSGDLSVYWYQQSLDQGLQFLIQYYNGEERAKGNILERFSAQQFPDLHSELNLSSLELGDSALYFCASSPFNSGGETQYFGPGTRLLVL.

V usage is TRBV18 and J usage is TRBJ2-1; 7 bases align to TRBD1. The CDR3 sequence is 16 residues long. The ends lost 0 bases at V and 7 bases at J; junction bases unmatched: 9. Germline CDR1 reads KGHSH; CDR2 reads LQKENI. CDR3 in DNA: TGTGCCAGCTCACCACCGGGGACAGTTAGGGTTAATGAGCAGTTCTTC. Amino acid sequence: CASSPPGTVRVNEQFF.

J is TRBJ1-5 and V is TRBV19; 9 nucleotides match TRBD1. V shed 10 bases and J 4 bases; nucleotides not matched to a gene: 8. The CDR3 is made up of 14 amino acids. In germline, CDR1 is LNHDA, CDR2 SQIVND (reference sequence). CDR3 residues: CATSETGGNQPQHF. The CDR3 DNA reads TGTGCCACCTCGGAGACAGGGGGGAATCAGCCCCAGCATTTT. Together with reference TRBV19 and TRBJ1-5, the CDR3 gives the full variable domain: DGGITQSPKYLFRKEGQNVTLSCEQNLNHDAMYWYRQDPGQGLRLIYYSQIVNDFQKGDIAEGYSVSREKKESFPLTVTSAQKNPTAFYLCATSETGGNQPQHFGDGTRLSIL.

The chain combines TRBV6-5 with TRBJ2-2; D remains ambiguous. Germline V gives CDR1 MNHEY, CDR2 SVGAGI. V was pared by 6 bases and J by 5 bases, with 16 bases between. The CDR3 totals 15 residues. The CDR3 DNA sequence: TGTGCCAGCAGGCCCTCCAGGTCTGGGACCGGGGAGCTGTTTTTT. This encodes CASRPSRSGTGELFF.

The J gene is TRBJ2-2, the V gene TRBV30, with D perhaps matching TRBD1 (6 bases). This CDR3 contains 16 residues. Trimming shortened V by 0 bases and J by 5 bases, and 16 bases separated the two germline ends. CDR1 GTSNPN and CDR2 SVGIG come from the germline V gene (reference sequence). The CDR3 loop is CAWSVLGARETGELFF. The CDR3, as DNA: TGTGCCTGGAGTGTACTGGGGGCTCGAGAGACCGGGGAGCTGTTTTTT.

CDR3 residues: CASTPVAGGNEKLFF. The CDR3 coding sequence is TGTGCCAGCACCCCGGTGGCAGGGGGAAATGAAAAACTGTTTTTT. The gene calls are TRBV11-2 and TRBJ1-4; 7 bases are a match to TRBD1. Germline V CDR1 and CDR2: SGHAT, FQNNGV. The CDR3 covers 15 residues. The V gene end was trimmed by 7 bases and the J gene end by 5 bases; junction bases not matched to a gene: 10.

The genes are TRBV5-4 and TRBJ2-5, with D possibly matching TRBD1 (6 bases). The J call is in doubt because the DNA end fits TRBJ2-7 better. Per germline, CDR1 SGHNT and CDR2 YYREEE (reference sequence). CDR3 length: 13 residues. The CDR3 is CASSTRTAHEQYF. The CDR3 DNA sequence: TGTGCCAGCAGCACCCGGACAGCACACGAGCAGTACTTC.

This chain uses TRBV7-7 with TRBJ2-5; D gene ambiguous. There are 15 residues in the CDR3. Germline loops: CDR1 SSHAT, CDR2 FNYEAQ (reference sequence). Trimming removed 5 bases from V and 1 base from J, with 14 bases in between. The CDR3 nucleotides are TGTGCCAGCAGCCTCGTCCCAGATCCCCAAGAGACCCAGTACTTC. It encodes CASSLVPDPQETQYF. The full variable domain, in which reference TRBV7-7 and TRBJ2-5 provide the parts outside the CDR3, is GAGVSQSPRYKVTKRGQDVTLRCDPISSHATLYWYQQALGQGPEFLTYFNYEAQPDKSGLPSDRFSAERPEGSISTLTIQRTEQRDSAMYRCASSLVPDPQETQYFGPGTRLLVL.

This chain joins TRBV6-6 and TRBJ2-3; 8 bases map to TRBD2. J lost 4 bases, V lost 2 bases, and 8 bases had no gene match. The CDR3 is 16 residues long. CDR1 is MNHNY, CDR2 SVGAGI, per germline (reference sequence). CDR3 DNA sequence: TGTGCCAGCAGTTACGCGGGGGGCACATTATCAGATACGCAGTATTTT. The encoded protein is CASSYAGGTLSDTQYF.